Each of the 19 T cell receptor beta chains below was sequenced from the same sample in a study of T cells after yellow fever vaccination. TCRdb passed the 5' RACE reads through MiXCR, listing each CDR3 protein once. The sample carries over 15,000 distinct CDR3 sequences, approximately 4.1% recorded once. This sample comprised PBMCs, either bulk or a sorted T-cell subset (CD4+, CD8+, memory, or dextramer-sorted; not recorded which), obtained 15 days after the yellow fever booster vaccination. Receptors originate from a man aged 25 to 45 who received the YFV17D yellow fever vaccine.

This chain links TRBV13 with TRBJ2-1; D is unresolved. Trimming took off 2 bases at V and 10 bases at J, with 6 bases between the two ends. This CDR3 region has 11 residues. Germline V CDR1 and CDR2: PRHDT, FYEKMQ (reference sequence). Here the CDR3 reads CASSLPNEQFF. The DNA for the CDR3 is TGTGCCAGCAGCTTACCTAACGAGCAGTTCTTC.

This clonotype has at least ten counts. The V call is TRBV5-1, the J call TRBJ1-2; tentatively, D is TRBD1 (5 bases). Germline CDR1 is SGHRS and CDR2 is YFSETQ. The CDR3 covers 13 residues. V was cut by 4 bases and J by 8 bases, with 15 bases left in between. CDR3 DNA: TGCGCCAGCAGCGGTCGGGGGGGTGACGGCTACACCTTC. This encodes CASSGRGGDGYTF.

The table lists this clonotype with many counts. This sequence joins TRBV20-1 and TRBJ1-6; tentatively, D is TRBD1 (5 bases). This CDR3 is built from 15 residues. The V gene lost 2 bases and the J gene lost 5 bases, with 13 bases spanning the gap. Germline CDR1 and CDR2: DFQATT and SNEGSKA (reference sequence). CDR3 sequence: CSARLGDLDNSPLHF. The CDR3 nucleotides are TGCAGTGCTAGACTAGGGGATCTGGATAATTCACCCCTCCACTTT.

At least ten counts were recorded for this clonotype. The chain couples TRBV20-1 to TRBJ2-5; 10 bases line up with TRBD1. The germline V gene has CDR1 DFQATT and CDR2 SNEGSKA (reference sequence). CDR3 length: 15 amino acids. V shed 6 bases and J 2 bases; nucleotides not matched to a gene: 9. For the CDR3, the DNA is TGCAGTGCAAGGGACAGGGGCAGGTTGCAAGAGACCCAGTACTTC. Protein product: CSARDRGRLQETQYF.

This clonotype has at least ten counts. The CDR3 DNA reads as TGTGCCAGCACGAAGATGGGTGCTAGCCCTGGCGAGCAGTACTTC. Amino acid sequence: CASTKMGASPGEQYF. The chain joins TRBV7-9 to TRBJ2-7; a weak D match, TRBD2 (5 bases). The V end lost 7 bases, the J end lost 6 bases, and 22 bases lay between the germline ends. Germline CDR1 and CDR2: SEHNR and FQNEAQ (reference sequence). The CDR3 loop spans 15 amino acids.

This clonotype occurred many times. The rearrangement joins TRBV7-6 to TRBJ2-1, with TRBD2 as a possible D gene (6 bases). The germline V and J ends were trimmed by 0 bases and 15 bases, with 15 bases remaining between them. This CDR3 is 13 amino acids long. CDR1 SGHVS and CDR2 FNYEAQ come from the germline V gene. CDR3 loop: CASSLAEEGRRFF. DNA of the CDR3: TGTGCCAGCAGCTTAGCGGAGGAGGGGAGAAGGTTCTTC.

The sample holds many counts of this clonotype. J is TRBJ2-7 and V is TRBV2, with D hard to call. The CDR3 is 9 residues long. With 6 bases removed from V and 12 bases from J, the gap between germline ends came to 9 bases. The germline CDR1 and CDR2 sequences are SNHLY and FYNNEI. For the CDR3, the DNA is TGTGCCAGCAGACCCCCCGGGTACTTC. Its translation: CASRPPGYF. Drawing the rest from reference TRBV2 and TRBJ2-7, the complete variable domain is EPEVTQTPSHQVTQMGQEVILRCVPISNHLYFYWYRQILGQKVEFLVSFYNNEISEKSEIFDDQFSVERPDGSNFTLKIRSTKLEDSAMYFCASRPPGYFGPGTRLTVT.

This clonotype came up many times. The chain combines TRBV5-1 with TRBJ2-3; 10 bases line up with TRBD2. The germline V gene has CDR1 SGHRS and CDR2 YFSETQ. The V segment lost 4 bases and the J segment 5 bases; nucleotides outside the gene matches: 4. The CDR3 length is 14 residues. The CDR3 spells CASSPGTSEDTQYF. The CDR3 nucleotides are TGCGCCAGCAGCCCTGGGACTAGCGAAGATACGCAGTATTTT.

This clonotype was detected many times. The rearrangement uses TRBV27 and TRBJ2-5, with D uncertain. CDR1 and CDR2 from the germline V gene are MNHEY and SMNVEV (reference sequence). Between the trimmed V and J ends, which lost 4 bases and 0 bases, there was a span of 12 bases. The CDR3 consists of 15 residues. The CDR3 here is CASSSELEYQETQYF. The DNA of the CDR3 is TGTGCCAGCAGTTCCGAATTAGAGTACCAAGAGACCCAGTACTTC.

This clonotype occurred many times. V gene TRBV7-3 combines with J gene TRBJ2-2; no firm D call. The V gene lost 4 bases and the J gene lost 7 bases, with 7 bases spanning the gap. This CDR3 region has 12 residues. Germline V gives CDR1 SGHTA, CDR2 FQGTGA. The CDR3 here is CASSSYGGELFF. The CDR3 region has the DNA TGTGCCAGCAGCTCCTACGGCGGGGAGCTGTTTTTT.

This clonotype came up many times. The chain combines TRBV21-1 with TRBJ2-7; the table's D gene call, TRBD2, was not cross checked with the DNA. TRBV21-1 is reported as a pseudogene. CDR3 length: 10 amino acids. This chain's CDR3 is CATSVLEQYF. The DNA of the CDR3 is TGTGCCACCTCCGTGCTCGAGCAGTACTTC.

This clonotype was counted at least ten times. The CDR3 reads CAISERQGPTEAFF. The CDR3 DNA follows: TGTGCCATCAGTGAGAGACAGGGGCCTACTGAAGCTTTCTTT. The chain joins TRBV10-3 to TRBJ1-1; 8 positions agree with TRBD1. CDR1 and CDR2 from the germline V gene are ENHRY and SYGVKD. Unmatched junction bases numbered 4, after V lost 2 bases and J lost 5 bases. This CDR3 has 14 amino acids.

This clonotype was seen at least ten times. The chain is built from TRBV12-3 or TRBV12-4 and TRBJ1-3; no definite D call. This CDR3 region has 20 residues. V lost 3 bases and J 0 bases, leaving 24 bases between the germline ends. The CDR3 here is CASSFFLGATPGTSGNTIYF. CDR3 nucleotides: TGTGCCAGCAGTTTCTTTCTCGGCGCGACTCCAGGCACCTCTGGAAACACCATATATTTT.

At least ten counts were recorded for this clonotype. This chain uses TRBV7-2 with TRBJ2-7, with D hard to call. The V gene lost 2 bases and the J gene lost 1 base, with 3 bases spanning the gap. The CDR3 extends over 12 amino acids. CDR1 and CDR2 from the germline V gene are SGHTA and FQGNSA. The CDR3 nucleotides are TGTGCCAGCAGCTTAATGTCCTACGAGCAGTACTTC. Its translation is CASSLMSYEQYF.

By its share, this clonotype is medium-sized (0.01 to 0.1%). The gene calls are TRBV29-1 and TRBJ2-1; the D is unclear. V gave up 3 bases and J gave up 0 bases, with 9 bases separating them. Germline V gene lookup returns CDR1 SQVTM and CDR2 ANQGSEA. This CDR3 region has 14 residues. CDR3 residues: CSVETVSSYNEQFF. The DNA for the CDR3 is TGCAGCGTTGAGACTGTCAGCTCCTACAATGAGCAGTTCTTC.

This clonotype was observed many times. The rearrangement joins TRBV20-1 to TRBJ2-2; TRBD2 might be the D (5 bases). Between the trimmed V and J ends, which lost 2 bases and 5 bases, there was a span of 15 bases. The CDR3 extends over 15 amino acids. Germline V gives CDR1 DFQATT, CDR2 SNEGSKA (reference sequence). The CDR3, as DNA: TGCAGTGCTAGAAATTCTTGGACTTCGACCGGGGAGCTGTTTTTT. Translated: CSARNSWTSTGELFF.

This clonotype was detected many times. This chain joins TRBV3-1 and TRBJ2-1, with 7 bases lining up with TRBD2. This CDR3 comprises 18 residues. V trimming: 0 bases; J trimming: 3 bases; junction bases outside the gene matches: 11. Germline CDR1 LGHDT, CDR2 YNNKEL (reference sequence). The CDR3 here is CASSQDYPTSTYYNEQFF. In DNA form, the CDR3 reads TGTGCCAGCAGCCAAGACTACCCGACTAGCACATACTACAATGAGCAGTTCTTC.

This clonotype was seen at least ten times. The rearrangement uses TRBV3-1 and TRBJ2-3, with 10 bases aligning to TRBD1. V shed 3 bases and J 4 bases; nucleotides not matched to a gene: 4. Germline CDR1 reads LGHDT; CDR2 reads YNNKEL (reference sequence). CDR3 length: 15 amino acids. This CDR3 reads CASSQTGGDADTQYF. DNA for the CDR3: TGTGCCAGCAGCCAGACAGGGGGCGACGCAGATACGCAGTATTTT.

Many counts were recorded for this clonotype. This chain joins TRBV4-1 and TRBJ2-3; possible D gene TRBD2, 6 bases. V gave up 0 bases and J gave up 2 bases, with 15 bases separating them. The CDR3 spans 17 residues. In germline, CDR1 is MGHRA, CDR2 YSYEKL. CDR3 nucleotide sequence: TGCGCCAGCAGCCAAGAGGGGATAGCGGAGTCCACAGATACGCAGTATTTT. This sequence encodes CASSQEGIAESTDTQYF.